Below, 20 T cell receptor beta chains from the same sample are listed, as sequenced in a study of CD8+ T cells in alopecia areata. Isolated RNA was reverse transcribed into cDNA used as the sequencing template. The repertoire was sequenced with immunoSEQ multiplex PCR; TCRdb's copy has only in-frame clones and lacks some. The sample holds about 19,000 clones, roughly 60% seen once. Sorting separated CD25+CD127- cells from the CD4+ cells of four or five patients. Sequenced sample: CD4+ Tregs sorted from blood. These TCRs come from a human donor with alopecia areata.

The chain is built from TRBV12-5 and TRBJ2-4; D might be TRBD1 (5 bases). The V gene lost 2 bases and the J gene lost 0 bases, with 20 bases spanning the gap. The CDR3 is made up of 19 amino acids. Germline V gene lookup returns CDR1 LGHNT and CDR2 FRNRAP. CDR3 DNA sequence: TGTGCTAGTGGTTTGACTTCACCCCCCAGGGAACTAGCCAAAAACATTCAGTACTTC. As protein: CASGLTSPPRELAKNIQYF. The whole variable domain, filled in from reference TRBV12-5 and TRBJ2-4, reads DARVTQTPRHKVTEMGQEVTMRCQPILGHNTVFWYRQTMMQGLELLAYFRNRAPLDDSGMPKDRFSAEMPDATLATLKIQPSEPRDSAVYFCASGLTSPPRELAKNIQYFGAGTRLSVL.

This chain uses TRBV7-8 with TRBJ2-1; TRBD2 matches 12 bases. The length of the CDR3 is 19 residues. V gave up 0 bases and J gave up 6 bases; unmatched junction bases: 12. Germline assignment: CDR1 SGHVS and CDR2 FQNEAQ. The CDR3 sequence is CASSLARMVKTSGSNEQFF. CDR3 nucleotides: TGTGCCAGCAGCTTAGCGCGCATGGTTAAGACTAGCGGGAGCAATGAGCAGTTCTTC.

The chain uses TRBV18 and TRBJ1-2, with 8 bases matching TRBD1. With V trimmed by 3 bases and J by 12 bases, 9 bases remained unmatched. Germline loops: CDR1 KGHSH, CDR2 LQKENI. This CDR3 is built from 13 residues. CDR3 coding DNA: TGTGCCAGCTCACCGGGACAGGCCCAGGGGGACACCTTC. This gives the protein CASSPGQAQGDTF.

The chain employs TRBV7-9 and TRBJ1-2; D not certain. CDR3 size: 14 residues. The V end lost 1 base, the J end lost 1 base, and 7 bases lay between the germline ends. Germline CDR1 is SEHNR and CDR2 is FQNEAQ (reference sequence). This chain's CDR3 is CASSLGQNNYGYTF. The DNA for the CDR3 is TGTGCCAGCAGCTTAGGACAAAATAACTATGGCTACACCTTC. The variable domain in full, completed from reference TRBV7-9 and TRBJ1-2, reads DTGVSQNPRHKITKRGQNVTFRCDPISEHNRLYWYRQTLGQGPEFLTYFQNEAQLEKSRLLSDRFSAERPKGSFSTLEIQRTEQGDSAMYLCASSLGQNNYGYTFGSGTRLTVV.

The rearrangement links TRBV28 to TRBJ1-5; D remains ambiguous. Trimming cost V 6 bases and J 2 bases, with 14 bases left between them. Germline CDR1 is MDHEN and CDR2 is SYDVKM. This CDR3 spans 15 amino acids. CDR3 bases: TGTGCCAGCAGATCCCCGGACGGGCGCAATCAGCCCCAGCATTTT. It codes for CASRSPDGRNQPQHF.

The sample holds a few counts of this clone. V and J are TRBV14 and TRBJ2-7; 10 bases are a match to TRBD1. J was trimmed by 3 bases and V by 6 bases; bases with no gene match: 5. Germline V gene data show CDR1 as SGHDN and CDR2 as FVKESK. The CDR3 spans 14 residues. CDR3 region: CASSRTGGGYEQYF. CDR3 in DNA: TGTGCCAGCAGTCGGACAGGGGGAGGCTACGAGCAGTACTTC.

The CDR3 nucleotides are TGTGCCAGCAGCGTATTCCTAGGCCCGTCCCGGTTTGAAGCTTTCTTT. Protein: CASSVFLGPSRFEAFF. The chain recombines TRBV14 with TRBJ1-1; D call uncertain. Germline V gene sequence: CDR1 SGHDN, CDR2 FVKESK. The CDR3 has 16 amino acids. Trimming took 5 bases from V and 7 from J, leaving 23 bases between them.

V is TRBV13 and J is TRBJ2-1; TRBD2 might be the D (5 bases). Trimming pared 2 bases from V and 0 bases from J, leaving 26 bases between. The CDR3 length is 21 residues. Germline-derived CDR1 and CDR2 are PRHDT and FYEKMQ (reference sequence). CDR3 coding DNA: TGTGCCAGCAGCTTAAGGGTATGGGAGTGGGGAGTGAAGAGCTCCTACAATGAGCAGTTCTTC. Protein: CASSLRVWEWGVKSSYNEQFF.

This chain uses TRBV7-9 with TRBJ2-4, with 8 bases fitting TRBD1. Germline assignment: CDR1 SEHNR and CDR2 FQNEAQ (reference sequence). The V segment lost 2 bases and the J segment 2 bases; nucleotides outside the gene matches: 11. The CDR3 loop spans 18 amino acids. The CDR3 sequence: CASSLRSTGTGTKNIQYF. The CDR3 region has the DNA TGTGCCAGCAGCTTACGATCCACCGGGACAGGTACCAAAAACATTCAGTACTTC. The full variable domain, its missing parts supplied by reference TRBV7-9 and TRBJ2-4, is DTGVSQNPRHKITKRGQNVTFRCDPISEHNRLYWYRQTLGQGPEFLTYFQNEAQLEKSRLLSDRFSAERPKGSFSTLEIQRTEQGDSAMYLCASSLRSTGTGTKNIQYFGAGTRLSVL.

This chain links TRBV29-1 with TRBJ2-1, with 7 bases fitting TRBD2. Losses at the gene ends were 7 bases for V and 7 bases for J; bases not matched to a gene: 10. This CDR3 region has 13 residues. CDR1 and CDR2 from the germline V gene are SQVTM and ANQGSEA. CDR3 loop: CSAGRLAVNEQFF. The CDR3 DNA sequence: TGCAGCGCCGGAAGGCTAGCGGTAAATGAGCAGTTCTTC.

This clone came up a few times. V and J are TRBV7-2 and TRBJ2-1; D unresolved. This CDR3 region has 15 residues. V shed 5 bases and J shed 3 bases, with 14 bases lying between them. Germline CDR1 SGHTA, CDR2 FQGNSA. The CDR3 reads CASSPGWQNYNEQFF. The CDR3 region has the DNA TGTGCCAGCAGCCCGGGCTGGCAGAACTACAATGAGCAGTTCTTC.

The V gene is TRBV10-3, the J gene TRBJ2-3; no firm D call. The CDR3 extends over 11 amino acids. CDR1 is ENHRY and CDR2 is SYGVKD in the germline V gene. Between the trimmed V and J ends, which lost 3 bases and 3 bases, there was a span of 1 base. CDR3 DNA: TGTGCCATCAGTGATACAGATACGCAGTATTTT. Translated, it gives CAISDTDTQYF.

CDR3 amino acids: CSARVGGRGEQYF. In DNA, the CDR3 is TGCAGCGCCCGAGTGGGGGGGCGGGGAGAGCAGTACTTC. The rearrangement links TRBV29-1 to TRBJ2-7; TRBD2 might be the D (7 bases). Trimming took off 7 bases at V and 7 bases at J, with 20 bases between the two ends. The CDR3 contains 13 residues. The germline V gene has CDR1 SQVTM and CDR2 ANQGSEA.

A few counts support this clone. The chain links TRBV25-1 to TRBJ1-6; TRBD1 is a possible D gene (5 bases). The germline gives CDR1 MGHDK, CDR2 SYGVNS. V was pared by 5 bases and J by 9 bases, with 11 bases between. The CDR3 extends over 13 amino acids. CDR3 region: CASSLPGGSPLHF. CDR3 nucleotide sequence: TGTGCCAGCAGTCTACCTGGGGGTTCACCCCTCCACTTT.

This sequence joins TRBV4-3 and TRBJ2-3, with TRBD2 as a possible D gene (6 bases). From germline, CDR1 is LGHNA and CDR2 YSLEER. V lost 0 bases and J 2 bases, leaving 9 bases between the germline ends. The CDR3 loop spans 15 amino acids. CDR3 sequence (DNA): TGCGCCAGCAGCCAAGAGGAGCGGGTCACAGATACGCAGTATTTT. Translation: CASSQEERVTDTQYF.

This clone was recorded only once. This chain links TRBV28 with TRBJ1-2; D uncertain. V shed 6 bases and J shed 2 bases, with 7 bases lying between them. This CDR3 is built from 12 residues. Per the germline V gene, CDR1 is MDHEN and CDR2 is SYDVKM. For the CDR3, the DNA is TGTGCCAGCAGGCCCCCAAACTATGGCTACACCTTC. Its protein product is CASRPPNYGYTF.

This sequence joins TRBV28 and TRBJ2-1, with D hard to call. The V end was cut by 7 bases, the J end by 3 bases, with 7 bases between. This CDR3 comprises 12 residues. In germline, CDR1 is MDHEN, CDR2 SYDVKM. The DNA of the CDR3 is TGTGCCAGCACCCGGGTCTACAATGAGCAGTTCTTC. It is translated as CASTRVYNEQFF. Variable domain in full (rest from reference TRBV28 and TRBJ2-1): DVKVTQSSRYLVKRTGEKVFLECVQDMDHENMFWYRQDPGLGLRLIYFSYDVKMKEKGDIPEGYSVSREKKERFSLILESASTNQTSMYLCASTRVYNEQFFGPGTRLTVL.

This clone turned up a few times. V is TRBV28 and J is TRBJ1-1; D is unresolved. Trimming shortened V by 2 bases and J by 6 bases, and 7 bases separated the two germline ends. Germline V lookup: CDR1 MDHEN, CDR2 SYDVKM. The CDR3 runs 12 residues. CDR3 sequence reads: CASSLAWSEAFF. CDR3 bases: TGTGCCAGCAGTTTAGCCTGGTCTGAAGCTTTCTTT.

V gene TRBV7-2 combines with J gene TRBJ1-5; D is unclear. Germline V CDR1 and CDR2: SGHTA, FQGNSA. The V end was cut by 1 base, the J end by 4 bases, with 5 bases between. The CDR3 contains 13 residues. CDR3 bases: TGTGCCAGCAGCTTAGGACGGAATCAGCCCCAGCATTTT. Its translation: CASSLGRNQPQHF. Filled out from reference TRBV7-2 and TRBJ1-5, the complete variable domain reads GAGVSQSPSNKVTEKGKDVELRCDPISGHTALYWYRQSLGQGLEFLIYFQGNSAPDKSGLPSDRFSAERTGGSVSTLTIQRTQQEDSAVYLCASSLGRNQPQHFGDGTRLSIL.

The gene calls are TRBV5-4 and TRBJ2-3, with 7 bases that match TRBD2. Losses at the gene ends were 5 bases for V and 0 bases for J; bases not matched to a gene: 6. Germline V gives CDR1 SGHNT, CDR2 YYREEE (reference sequence). There are 15 residues in the CDR3. CDR3 DNA: TGTGCCAGCAGTACTAGCGTTTCTAGCACAGATACGCAGTATTTT. Translated, it gives CASSTSVSSTDTQYF. Drawing the rest from reference TRBV5-4 and TRBJ2-3, the complete variable domain is ETGVTQSPTHLIKTRGQQVTLRCSSQSGHNTVSWYQQALGQGPQFIFQYYREEENGRGNFPPRFSGLQFPNYSSELNVNALELDDSALYLCASSTSVSSTDTQYFGPGTRLTVL.